One sample yielded the 26 T cell receptor beta chains listed below, sequenced in a study of blood T cell repertoires in COVID-19. TCRdb's table, derived via immunoSEQ multiplex PCR, lists solely in-frame clones and lacks some. The sample carries roughly 240,000 clones, over 75% recorded once. The sequenced sample consisted of PBMCs or T cells enriched from blood (not recorded which). Receptors were obtained from a woman between 45 and 60 years old with acute COVID-19.

The gene calls are TRBV29-1 and TRBJ2-4, with 9 bases matching TRBD1. There are 13 residues in the CDR3. Germline V CDR1 and CDR2: SQVTM, ANQGSEA. The ends lost 3 bases at V and 6 bases at J; junction bases unmatched: 3. CDR3 nucleotides: TGCAGCGTTGAGATGGACAGGGGAAACATTCAGTACTTC. It specifies CSVEMDRGNIQYF. Together with reference TRBV29-1 and TRBJ2-4, the CDR3 gives the full variable domain: SAVISQKPSRDICQRGTSLTIQCQVDSQVTMMFWYRQQPGQSLTLIATANQGSEATYESGFVIDKFPISRPNLTFSTLTVSNMSPEDSSIYLCSVEMDRGNIQYFGAGTRLSVL.

The chain carries TRBV29-1 and TRBJ1-1; TRBD1 might be the D (5 bases). Trimming removed 6 bases from V and 1 base from J, with 9 bases in between. Germline-derived CDR1 and CDR2 are SQVTM and ANQGSEA. The CDR3 has 12 amino acids. CDR3: CSVSTGNTEAFF. DNA for the CDR3: TGCAGCGTGTCCACAGGGAACACTGAAGCTTTCTTT.

This clone was counted once. This chain joins TRBV5-1 and TRBJ1-2, with 9 nucleotides matching TRBD1. CDR3 size: 18 residues. The germline V gene encodes CDR1 SGHRS and CDR2 YFSETQ. The ends lost 0 bases at V and 2 bases at J; junction bases unmatched: 11. CDR3 region: CASSLDSRTGAPNYGYTF. As DNA, the CDR3 is TGCGCCAGCAGCTTGGACTCAAGGACAGGGGCCCCAAACTATGGCTACACCTTC.

This clone occurred once. The genes are TRBV11-2 and TRBJ1-5, with TRBD1 matching over 8 bases. CDR1 and CDR2 from the germline V gene are SGHAT and FQNNGV. CDR3 length: 15 amino acids. V lost 5 bases, J lost 3 bases, and 6 bases stayed unmatched. The CDR3 nucleotides are TGTGCCAGCAGCCCCCAGGGGGCAGACAATCAGCCCCAGCATTTT. Translated: CASSPQGADNQPQHF.

This chain connects TRBV11-2 to TRBJ2-1; D is possibly TRBD1 (5 bases). V lost 8 bases, J lost 5 bases, and 16 bases lay in between. This CDR3 is 14 amino acids long. Germline-derived CDR1 and CDR2 are SGHAT and FQNNGV. CDR3 DNA: TGTGCCAGCGGATTAGCAGGGCAGGACAATGAGCAGTTCTTC. It specifies CASGLAGQDNEQFF.

V and J are TRBV29-1 and TRBJ1-1; TRBD1 might be the D (5 bases). CDR1 SQVTM and CDR2 ANQGSEA come from the germline V gene. V was trimmed by 7 bases and J by 0 bases, leaving 9 bases between them. This CDR3 spans 12 amino acids. CDR3 in amino acids: CSAKTVNTEAFF. For the CDR3, the DNA is TGCAGCGCCAAGACAGTGAACACTGAAGCTTTCTTT.

The chain uses TRBV9 and TRBJ1-2; 12 nucleotides line up with TRBD1. Germline V CDR1 and CDR2: SGDLS, YYNGEE. V was pared by 4 bases and J by 0 bases, with 4 bases of the junction left unmatched. The CDR3 consists of 16 residues. The CDR3 DNA reads as TGTGCCAGCAGCCGGGACAGGGGGCCCTCTAACTATGGCTACACCTTC. It specifies CASSRDRGPSNYGYTF.

The rearrangement uses TRBV25-1 and TRBJ1-4; D is perhaps TRBD1 (5 bases). V lost 9 bases to trimming and J lost 4 bases, with 15 bases between them. This CDR3 spans 14 amino acids. The germline V gene encodes CDR1 MGHDK and CDR2 SYGVNS. In DNA, the CDR3 is TGTGCCAGTACCGACAGTCTCCTTAATGAAAAACTGTTTTTT. This sequence encodes CASTDSLLNEKLFF.

This chain joins TRBV6-5 and TRBJ2-2; the D is unclear. V lost 9 bases to trimming and J lost 0 bases, with 11 bases between them. This CDR3 is built from 14 residues. The germline CDR1 and CDR2 sequences are MNHEY and SVGAGI. CDR3 DNA sequence: TGTGCCAGTTTCCAGGCTTCGAACACCGGGGAGCTGTTTTTT. Translated, it gives CASFQASNTGELFF.

The rearrangement uses TRBV19 and TRBJ1-2, with D uncertain. The germline CDR1 and CDR2 sequences are LNHDA and SQIVND (reference sequence). Trimming took off 0 bases at V and 5 bases at J, with 10 bases between the two ends. The CDR3 runs to 14 residues. The CDR3: CASSIDRSNYGYTF. In nucleotides, the CDR3 is TGTGCCAGTAGTATAGACCGGTCGAATTATGGCTACACCTTC. Combining the CDR3 with reference TRBV19 and TRBJ1-2 gives the whole variable domain DGGITQSPKYLFRKEGQNVTLSCEQNLNHDAMYWYRQDPGQGLRLIYYSQIVNDFQKGDIAEGYSVSREKKESFPLTVTSAQKNPTAFYLCASSIDRSNYGYTFGSGTRLTVV.

The chain recombines TRBV7-6 with TRBJ1-2, with 10 bases matching TRBD1. This CDR3 spans 15 amino acids. The V segment lost 5 bases and the J segment 5 bases; nucleotides outside the gene matches: 8. The germline CDR1 and CDR2 sequences are SGHVS and FNYEAQ. The CDR3 reads CASSIRTGGRYGYTF. Here the CDR3 DNA reads TGTGCCAGCAGCATTAGGACAGGGGGAAGATATGGCTACACCTTC.

This clone was observed once. The chain links TRBV4-3 to TRBJ2-3; maybe TRBD1 (6 bases). The V and J ends lost 2 bases and 3 bases respectively, with 12 bases between them. This CDR3 region has 15 residues. Germline V CDR1 and CDR2: LGHNA, YSLEER. In DNA, the CDR3 is TGCGCCAGCAGCCAACGCTGGGGGCAAACAGATACGCAGTATTTT. Protein: CASSQRWGQTDTQYF.

The CDR3 coding sequence is TGTGCCAGCAGTTTAAAAAACCGGGACTTTTATAATTCACCCCTCCACTTT. Translating it yields CASSLKNRDFYNSPLHF. The V and J genes are TRBV27 and TRBJ1-6; perhaps TRBD1 as D (5 bases). Germline CDR1 reads MNHEY; CDR2 reads SMNVEV (reference sequence). V gave up 2 bases and J gave up 4 bases, with 15 bases separating them. CDR3 length: 17 residues.

This chain uses TRBV5-1 with TRBJ1-1, with unresolved D. V lost 4 bases and J 4 bases, leaving 17 bases between the germline ends. The CDR3 has 15 amino acids. Germline V gene data show CDR1 as SGHRS and CDR2 as YFSETQ. CDR3 sequence reads: CASSRWEGVSTEAFF. CDR3 nucleotides: TGCGCCAGCAGCCGCTGGGAGGGCGTGAGCACTGAAGCTTTCTTT.

The genes are TRBV2 and TRBJ1-1, with D uncertain. The V end was cut by 1 base, the J end by 1 base, with 10 bases between. The CDR3 is 15 amino acids. Per germline, CDR1 SNHLY and CDR2 FYNNEI. The CDR3 sequence is CASSEGGLRNTEAFF. As DNA, the CDR3 is TGTGCCAGCAGTGAAGGAGGGCTTCGGAACACTGAAGCTTTCTTT.

The rearrangement links TRBV7-6 to TRBJ2-5, with 11 bases matching TRBD2. Germline CDR1 reads SGHVS; CDR2 reads FNYEAQ. The CDR3 loop spans 17 amino acids. The ends lost 5 bases at V and 6 bases at J; junction bases unmatched: 14. CDR3 sequence reads: CASSVRVWSSGGKTQYF. The CDR3 nucleotides are TGTGCCAGCAGCGTAAGGGTTTGGTCTAGCGGGGGGAAGACCCAGTACTTC. The entire variable domain, with the rest obtained from reference TRBV7-6 and TRBJ2-5, is as follows: GAGVSQSPRYKVTKRGQDVALRCDPISGHVSLYWYRQALGQGPEFLTYFNYEAQQDKSGLPNDRFSAERPEGSISTLTIQRTEQRDSAMYRCASSVRVWSSGGKTQYFGPGTRLLVL.

This chain connects TRBV18 to TRBJ1-6; 7 bases map to TRBD1. The V and J ends lost 1 base and 5 bases, in that order; junction bases with no gene match: 2. The germline V gene encodes CDR1 KGHSH and CDR2 LQKENI. This CDR3 is built from 15 residues. The CDR3 is CASSPLTGNNSPLHF. The CDR3 DNA reads as TGTGCCAGCTCACCACTGACAGGGAATAATTCACCCCTCCACTTT.

The chain is built from TRBV29-1 and TRBJ1-5, with D possibly being TRBD1 (6 bases). This CDR3 spans 12 amino acids. CDR1 is SQVTM and CDR2 is ANQGSEA in the germline V gene. Trimming pared 4 bases from V and 4 bases from J, leaving 8 bases between. The CDR3, as DNA: TGCAGCGTTGGGACAGCGAATCAGCCCCAGCATTTT. It translates to CSVGTANQPQHF. Filled out from reference TRBV29-1 and TRBJ1-5, the complete variable domain reads SAVISQKPSRDICQRGTSLTIQCQVDSQVTMMFWYRQQPGQSLTLIATANQGSEATYESGFVIDKFPISRPNLTFSTLTVSNMSPEDSSIYLCSVGTANQPQHFGDGTRLSIL.

The chain has TRBV9 and TRBJ1-4; the D is unclear. The CDR3 has 11 amino acids. The germline gives CDR1 SGDLS, CDR2 YYNGEE. The V end lost 4 bases, the J end lost 6 bases, and 4 bases lay between the germline ends. The CDR3: CASSLDEKLFF. The CDR3 DNA reads TGTGCCAGCAGCCTCGATGAAAAACTGTTTTTT.

This chain links TRBV21-1 with TRBJ1-5; the D call of TRBD1 is as the table states it, not checked on the DNA. TRBV21-1 counts as a pseudogene. CDR3 length: 16 residues. The CDR3 nucleotides read TGTGCCAGTCTTCTCTGGGCCTCCTTTGCCAATCAGCCCCAGCATTTT. It yields the protein CASLLWASFANQPQHF.

The chain uses TRBV6-5 and TRBJ2-1; possible D gene TRBD2, 5 bases. Trimming stripped 5 bases from V and 10 bases from J, with 12 bases between. The germline V gene has CDR1 MNHEY and CDR2 SVGAGI. CDR3 length: 12 amino acids. Here the CDR3 reads CASSPQPGEQFF. The CDR3 nucleotides read TGTGCCAGCAGTCCCCAGCCGGGGGAGCAGTTCTTC.

In the case of this clone: The junction does not match germline at one end; this may be a read error. The DNA of the CDR3 is TGTGCCACCAGCACCGAGGCAGAGACGCAGTATTTT. Amino acids: CATSTEAETQYF. The V call is TRBV15, the J call TRBJ2-3; D ambiguous. This CDR3 contains 12 residues. Germline V gene sequence: CDR1 LNHNV, CDR2 YYDKDF (reference sequence). The full variable domain, with the rest looked up from reference TRBV15 and TRBJ2-3, is DAMVIQNPRYQVTQFGKPVTLSCSQTLNHNVMYWYQQKSSQAPKLLFHYYDKDFNNEADTPDNFQSRRPNTSFCFLDIRSPGLGDTAMYLCATSTEAETQYFGPGTRLTVL.

The gene calls are TRBV3-1 (or the pseudogene TRBV3-2) and TRBJ2-7; perhaps TRBD1 as D (6 bases). This CDR3 has 15 amino acids. Germline-derived CDR1 and CDR2 are LGHDT and YNNKEL (reference sequence). V lost 6 bases and J 3 bases, leaving 18 bases between the germline ends. CDR3 amino acids: CASSRSQGGFYEQYF. The CDR3 DNA reads TGTGCCAGCAGTCGCTCGCAAGGGGGATTCTACGAGCAGTACTTC.

The rearrangement joins TRBV6-5 to TRBJ2-7; 7 nucleotides agree with TRBD1. The CDR3 spans 15 residues. V was pared by 6 bases and J by 2 bases, with 10 bases of the junction left unmatched. Germline V gives CDR1 MNHEY, CDR2 SVGAGI. DNA of the CDR3: TGTGCCAGCAGCCCCCGACAGGGTAGGGCCTACGAGCAGTACTTC. Amino acids: CASSPRQGRAYEQYF.

CDR3 nucleotide sequence: TGTGCCAGCAGCCTGAGGACAGGACAGAACACTGAAGCTTTCTTT. It codes for CASSLRTGQNTEAFF. The chain recombines TRBV5-4 with TRBJ1-1; 7 bases are a match to TRBD1. J was trimmed by 1 base and V by 4 bases; bases with no gene match: 7. The V gene's germline CDR1 is SGHNT and CDR2 YYREEE (reference sequence). There are 15 residues in the CDR3.

The chain employs TRBV23-1 and TRBJ1-5; the D is unclear. TRBV23-1 counts as an open reading frame of uncertain function. CDR3 length: 18 residues. V was trimmed by 0 bases and J by 0 bases, leaving 15 bases between them. The CDR3, as DNA: TGCGCCAGCAGTCAATCGCCTCGTGCGGTAGATAGCAATCAGCCCCAGCATTTT. Residues: CASSQSPRAVDSNQPQHF.